The 6 T cell receptor beta chains in this list originate from one sample, sequenced in a study of cytomegalovirus exposure and HLA in healthy donors. Vbeta (60) and Jbeta (13) primers were used in the PCR. The protocol was immunoSEQ multiplex PCR, while the TCRdb copy is restricted to in-frame clones and leaves out a portion. The table lists 130,000 or so clones, approximately 57% of them singletons. The sequenced material came from PBMCs. The receptors stem from a male donor in good health and CMV-seronegative.

This chain links TRBV18 with TRBJ1-4; the D is unclear. Germline lookup yields CDR1 KGHSH and CDR2 LQKENI. The CDR3 is made up of 14 amino acids. The V end was cut by 3 bases, the J end by 2 bases, with 7 bases between. The CDR3 here is CASSPRQTNEKLFF. The CDR3 coding sequence is TGTGCCAGCTCACCGAGGCAGACTAATGAAAAACTGTTTTTT.

The V gene is TRBV4-2, the J gene TRBJ1-5, with D possibly matching TRBD1 (6 bases). The CDR3 sequence is 18 residues long. Trimming took off 4 bases at V and 0 bases at J, with 19 bases between the two ends. Germline V CDR1 and CDR2: LGHNA, YNFKEQ. CDR3 sequence: CASSPEGRGRGSNQPQHF. In nucleotides, the CDR3 is TGTGCCAGCAGCCCAGAGGGGCGGGGGCGGGGTAGCAATCAGCCCCAGCATTTT.

This clone was seen a few times. The chain combines TRBV7-9 with TRBJ2-7; possible D gene TRBD1, 6 bases. V was pared by 0 bases and J by 3 bases, with 12 bases between. Germline CDR1 is SEHNR and CDR2 is FQNEAQ (reference sequence). The CDR3 loop spans 15 amino acids. CDR3 sequence (DNA): TGTGCCAGCAGCTTAGCGGGGGCGGCGCGCTACGAGCAGTACTTC. This codes for CASSLAGAARYEQYF.

The chain joins TRBV28 to TRBJ2-5; TRBD1 agrees at 7 bases. The J call may be faulty, since TRBJ2-7 better matches the DNA end. The CDR3 has 13 residues. Germline CDR1 and CDR2: MDHEN and SYDVKM. The CDR3, as DNA: TGTGCCAGCAGTTCGGGACAGAAATACGAGCAGTACTTC. Protein product: CASSSGQKYEQYF.

The V call is TRBV7-3, the J call TRBJ1-1; possibly TRBD1 for D (5 bases). The CDR3 is made up of 13 amino acids. V dropped 5 bases and J dropped 6 bases, with 13 bases sitting between them. CDR1 is SGHTA and CDR2 is FQGTGA in the germline V gene. The chain's CDR3 is CASSLREGAEAFF. The CDR3 DNA follows: TGTGCCAGCAGCCTCAGGGAAGGGGCTGAAGCTTTCTTT.

This clone was seen only a few times. V is TRBV7-3 and J is TRBJ2-1, with 8 bases aligning to TRBD1. Germline CDR1 reads SGHTA; CDR2 reads FQGTGA. With 5 bases clipped from V and 14 bases from J, the junction kept 11 bases outside the gene matches. The CDR3 is made up of 13 amino acids. The CDR3 protein is CASSATWDRKKFF. In DNA, the CDR3 is TGTGCCAGCAGCGCCACTTGGGACAGGAAGAAGTTCTTC.